This TCR beta chain was sequenced in a study of response to subunit inactivated influenza vaccine. Trimming cost V 2 bases and J 5 bases, with 14 bases left between them. CDR1 and CDR2 (germline): MNHNS, SASEGT. The CDR3 has 15 amino acids. This clonotype appeared a few times. TCRdb analysed the RT-PCR reads with MiXCR anew, one entry per CDR3 protein. The sample has 500,000 to 550,000 distinct CDR3 sequences, about 7.2% seen once; the top ten hold roughly 13%. The specimen comprised PBMCs from blood, sampled around 2 years after vaccination. The chain has TRBV6-1 and TRBJ2-3, with D possibly TRBD1 on 5 matching bases. The TCR originated in a man aged 45 to 70 who received an inactivated influenza vaccine. DNA for the CDR3: TGTGCCAGCAGTGAATTGCAGGCGCAGGGAGATACGCAGTATTTT. This sequence encodes CASSELQAQGDTQYF.